The source of this T cell receptor (beta chain) is a study of PD-L1 blockade in urothelial cancer. Study overall: When blood samples were assessed, the median T cell count was around 140,000.

CDR3 size: 11 residues. Patients were diagnosed with urothelial carcinoma, either locally advanced or metastatic. TCRdb's table, derived via immunoSEQ multiplex PCR, lists solely in-frame clones and lacks some. This table has about 51,000 clones, more than 75% appearing once. This chain links TRBV21-1 with TRBJ1-2; whether TRBD1, the table's D call, matches the DNA was not checked. TRBV21-1 is assigned pseudogene status. Here the sequenced sample was PBMCs, taken around atezolizumab (anti-PD-L1) treatment. The source of this sequence is a man aged 55 to 70 with urothelial cancer. The chain's CDR3 is CASSSGGGYTF. The CDR3 nucleotides are TGTGCCAGCAGTTCAGGGGGTGGCTACACCTTC.